This TCR beta chain was sequenced during a study of blood T cell repertoires in COVID-19. Study information: PBMCs, B-cell-depleted T cells, or T cells provided the cDNA or gDNA that made up the material.

Original methodology: Reference gene primer amplification gave estimated nucleated cell counts. The data were produced by immunoSEQ multiplex PCR, yet TCRdb's version contains in-frame clones alone and is incomplete. That table supplies the V and J calls and clone size; D and trimming were determined from the DNA. This table has about 97,000 clones, 91% appearing once. Germline CDR1 and CDR2: MDHEN and SYDVKM. Trimming left V 5 bases short and J 1 base short, with 14 bases between. This CDR3 comprises 15 residues. The chain carries TRBV28 and TRBJ1-1, with D perhaps TRBD1 (6 bases). The sequencing input was peripheral blood. The sequence came from a man between 45 and 60 years old with acute or convalescent COVID-19. The CDR3 is CASSDGGQGNTEAFF. As DNA, the CDR3 is TGTGCCAGCAGTGACGGGGGGCAAGGGAACACTGAAGCTTTCTTT.